The sequence of this TCR beta chain was determined in a study of beta chain features in type 1 diabetes. Study results and limitations: For type 1 diabetes patients, VDJ junctions showed fewer insertions and more deletions. Shorter TCRB CDR3s, moderately but significantly so, were found in Type 1 diabetes patients in all four CD4+ subsets.

The germline V gene encodes CDR1 SGHAT and CDR2 FQNNGV. The CDR3 length is 13 residues. V lost 6 bases and J lost 4, with 12 bases in between. CD4+ cells of the naive, central memory, regulatory and stem cell-like memory types were sorted via CD45RO/CCR7/CD25/CD127/CD95/CD27. This clone was counted only a few times. The antigen is undetermined. All of the isolated RNA was reverse transcribed, so expressed TCRB transcripts were sequenced. Deep immunoSEQ sequencing covered naive, central memory and regulatory T cell samples. TCRdb's copy holds only in-frame clones and misses some; the assay was immunoSEQ multiplex PCR. This sample has a few hundred thousand clones, with approximately 13% found just once.

The sequenced sample was naive CD4+ T cells from blood. This chain joins TRBV11-2 and TRBJ1-2, with D hard to call. The origin of this receptor is a young woman with type 1 diabetes. The CDR3: CASSRGSAYGYTF. CDR3 DNA sequence: TGTGCCAGCAGTCGCGGCAGCGCCTATGGCTACACCTTC.